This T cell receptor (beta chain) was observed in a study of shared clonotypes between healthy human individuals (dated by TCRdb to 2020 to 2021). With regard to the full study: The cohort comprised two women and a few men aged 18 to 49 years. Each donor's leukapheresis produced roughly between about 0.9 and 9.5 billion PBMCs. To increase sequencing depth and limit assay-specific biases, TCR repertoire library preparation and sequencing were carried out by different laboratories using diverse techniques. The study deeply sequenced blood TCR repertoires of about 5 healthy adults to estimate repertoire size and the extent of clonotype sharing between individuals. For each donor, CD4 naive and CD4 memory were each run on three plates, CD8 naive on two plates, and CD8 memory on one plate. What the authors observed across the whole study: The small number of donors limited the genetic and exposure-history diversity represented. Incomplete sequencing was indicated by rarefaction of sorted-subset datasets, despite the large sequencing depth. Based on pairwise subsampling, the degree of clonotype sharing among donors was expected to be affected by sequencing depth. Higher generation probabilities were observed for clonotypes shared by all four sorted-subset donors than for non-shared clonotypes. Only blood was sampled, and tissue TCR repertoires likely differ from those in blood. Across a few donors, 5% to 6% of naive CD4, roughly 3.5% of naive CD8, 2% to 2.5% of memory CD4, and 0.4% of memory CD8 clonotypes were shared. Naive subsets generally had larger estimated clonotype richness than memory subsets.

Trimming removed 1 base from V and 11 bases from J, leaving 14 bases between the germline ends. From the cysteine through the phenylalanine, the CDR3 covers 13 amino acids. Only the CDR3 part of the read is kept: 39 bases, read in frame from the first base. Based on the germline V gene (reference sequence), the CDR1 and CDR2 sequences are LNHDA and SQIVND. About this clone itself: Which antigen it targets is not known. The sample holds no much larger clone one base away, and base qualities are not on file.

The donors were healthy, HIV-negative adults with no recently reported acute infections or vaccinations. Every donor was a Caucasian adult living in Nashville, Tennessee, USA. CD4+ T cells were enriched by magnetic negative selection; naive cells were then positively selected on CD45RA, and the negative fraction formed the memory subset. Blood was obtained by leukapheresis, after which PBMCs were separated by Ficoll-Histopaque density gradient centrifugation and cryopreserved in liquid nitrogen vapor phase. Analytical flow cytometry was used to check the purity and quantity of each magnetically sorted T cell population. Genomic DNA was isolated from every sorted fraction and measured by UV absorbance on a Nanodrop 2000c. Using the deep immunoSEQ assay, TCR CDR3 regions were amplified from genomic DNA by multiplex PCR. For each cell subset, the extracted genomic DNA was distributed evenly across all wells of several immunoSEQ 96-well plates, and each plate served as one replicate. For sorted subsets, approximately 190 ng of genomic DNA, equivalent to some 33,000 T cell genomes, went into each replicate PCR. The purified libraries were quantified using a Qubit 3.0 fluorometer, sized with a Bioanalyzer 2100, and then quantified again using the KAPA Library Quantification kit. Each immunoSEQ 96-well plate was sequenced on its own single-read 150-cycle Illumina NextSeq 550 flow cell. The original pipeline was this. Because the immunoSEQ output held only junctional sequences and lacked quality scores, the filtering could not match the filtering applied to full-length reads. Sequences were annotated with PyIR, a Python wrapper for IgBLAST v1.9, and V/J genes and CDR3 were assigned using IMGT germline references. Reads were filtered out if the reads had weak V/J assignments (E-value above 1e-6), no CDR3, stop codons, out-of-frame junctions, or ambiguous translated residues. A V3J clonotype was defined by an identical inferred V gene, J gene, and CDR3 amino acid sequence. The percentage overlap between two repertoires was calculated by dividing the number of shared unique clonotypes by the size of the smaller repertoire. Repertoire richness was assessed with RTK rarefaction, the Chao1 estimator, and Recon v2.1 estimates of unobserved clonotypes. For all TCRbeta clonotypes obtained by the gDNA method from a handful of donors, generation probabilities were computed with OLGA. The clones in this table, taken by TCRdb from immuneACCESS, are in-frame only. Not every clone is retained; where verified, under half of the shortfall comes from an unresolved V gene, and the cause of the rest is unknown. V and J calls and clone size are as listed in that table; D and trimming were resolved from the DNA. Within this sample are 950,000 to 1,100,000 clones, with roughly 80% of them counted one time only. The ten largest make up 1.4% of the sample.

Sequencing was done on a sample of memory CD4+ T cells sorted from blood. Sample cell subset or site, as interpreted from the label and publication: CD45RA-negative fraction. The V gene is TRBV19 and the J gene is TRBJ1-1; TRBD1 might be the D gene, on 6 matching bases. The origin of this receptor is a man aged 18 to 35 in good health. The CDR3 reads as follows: CASSIAGTGRAFF. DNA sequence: TGTGCCAGTAGTATAGCCGGTACAGGGCGGGCTTTCTTT. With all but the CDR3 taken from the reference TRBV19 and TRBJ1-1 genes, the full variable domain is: DGGITQSPKYLFRKEGQNVTLSCEQNLNHDAMYWYRQDPGQGLRLIYYSQIVNDFQKGDIAEGYSVSREKKESFPLTVTSAQKNPTAFYLCASSIAGTGRAFFGQGTRLTVV.